A selection of T cell receptor beta chains follows, all from one sample in a study of T cell responses to AZD1222 COVID-19 vaccine. Only in-frame clones appear in the TCRdb table, and some are missing; sequencing was by immunoSEQ multiplex PCR. Among about 120,000 clones listed, about 90% were seen once. Material: peripheral blood, obtained on day 0 of AZD1222 vaccination. The receptor source for this set is an adult in good health. The CDR3 runs from the conserved cysteine through the conserved F or W.

TRBJ2-5	TRBV7-3	CASSLAGLRETQYF
TRBJ1-1	TRBV9	CASSALNQGRGFF
TRBJ2-5	TRBV5-4	CASSSPGTSWATQYF
TRBJ1-1	TRBV7-9	CASSLLGTGGRTEAFF
TRBJ1-5	TRBV6-1	CASSEDDHRGRPQHF
TRBJ1-6	TRBV19	CASSMTDNSPLHF
TRBJ2-5	TRBV7-8	CASSKGIQKTQYF
TRBJ2-1	TRBV9	CASSEKGPSSYNEQFF
TRBJ1-6	TRBV10-3	CAISRSGTQGANSPLHF
TRBJ2-2	TRBV2	CASSLTEPRNTGELFF
TRBJ1-3	TRBV2	CASSANTGGNTIYF
TRBJ1-2	TRBV19	CASSIGADLGYTF
TRBJ1-1	TRBV6-5	CASRPRAWGTEAFF
TRBJ2-3	TRBV5-1	CASSLIAGDPTDTQYF
TRBJ1-1	TRBV18	CASSPSREVRTEAFF
TRBJ2-7	TRBV19	CASSMAGNIYEQYF
TRBJ2-5	TRBV7-7	CASSPDGLLPGGTQYF
TRBJ1-1	TRBV27	CASSSYAGTSGTEAFF
TRBJ1-2	TRBV10-3	CAITPGQGEGYTF
TRBJ2-2	TRBV19	CASSIEGAGDSGELFF
TRBJ1-1	TRBV27	CASSLWAGGTNTEAFF
TRBJ2-7	TRBV2	CASSHRGSSYEQYF
TRBJ1-5	TRBV2	CASRRESQPQHF
TRBJ1-3	TRBV14	CASSEQGTGNTIYF
TRBJ2-5	TRBV19	CASSITLQETQYF
TRBJ1-2	TRBV5-1	CASSLDRGNGYTF
TRBJ1-6	TRBV30	CAWSGHRILTGGIPTSPLHF
TRBJ1-2	TRBV6-5	CASSPAGTAYGYTF
TRBJ2-1	TRBV4-3	CASSQDRTGKQFF
TRBJ2-1	TRBV7-7	CASRRGLEYNEQFF
TRBJ2-2	TRBV14	CASSQGNRELFF
TRBJ1-5	TRBV19	CASSPQGAGNQPQHF
TRBJ1-2	TRBV2	CASSVRGRNLDGYTF